Below, 4 T cell receptor beta chains from the same sample are listed, as sequenced in a study of spatial heterogeneity in lung cancer. The time point: sample taken at primary tumor resection. In TCRdb, the 5' RACE reads were re-called with MiXCR into one record per CDR3 protein. The table records over 50,000 distinct CDR3 sequences, approximately 6.3% of them present only once. The sample consisted of PBMCs, taken at surgery. Source of these receptors: a female donor with early-stage non-small cell lung cancer.

The V gene is TRBV20-1, the J gene TRBJ2-7; D is uncertain. Per the germline V gene, CDR1 is DFQATT and CDR2 is SNEGSKA (reference sequence). The CDR3 has 12 amino acids. V was clipped by 3 bases and J by 5 bases, with 11 bases between them. CDR3 sequence reads: CSARRIRDEQYF. The CDR3 nucleotides are TGCAGTGCTAGGAGGATAAGGGACGAGCAGTACTTC.

This clonotype was observed at least ten times. V usage is TRBV24-1 and J usage is TRBJ2-2, with TRBD1 identical over 7 bases. This CDR3 comprises 17 residues. The V gene end was trimmed by 8 bases and the J gene end by 3 bases; junction bases not matched to a gene: 14. Per the germline V gene, CDR1 is KGHDR and CDR2 is SFDVKD. The CDR3 sequence: CATKGLFGQEDTGELFF. CDR3 in DNA: TGTGCCACCAAGGGCCTCTTTGGACAGGAAGACACCGGGGAGCTGTTTTTT.

This clonotype was counted between two and nine times. The V call is TRBV6-2 or TRBV6-3, the J call TRBJ1-5, with TRBD1 identical over 9 bases. V was pared by 5 bases and J by 2 bases, with 7 bases of the junction left unmatched. This CDR3 is 16 amino acids long. CDR1 and CDR2 (germline): MNHEY, SVGEGT. The CDR3 is CASSPRGQGGNQPQHF. The DNA for the CDR3 is TGTGCCAGCAGTCCCCGGGGACAGGGAGGCAATCAGCCCCAGCATTTT.

This clonotype was counted between two and nine times. This sequence joins TRBV18 and TRBJ2-5; D is possibly TRBD2 (6 bases). The V end lost 2 bases, the J end lost 7 bases, and 17 bases lay between the germline ends. CDR1 and CDR2 (germline): KGHSH, LQKENI. The CDR3 has 15 amino acids. The CDR3 DNA reads TGTGCCAGCTCACCAGAGGGCTGGGGGGACGGGACCCAGTACTTC. It yields the protein CASSPEGWGDGTQYF.